Below, 4 T cell receptor beta chains from the same sample are listed, as sequenced in a study of blood T cell repertoires in COVID-19. The table came from immunoSEQ multiplex PCR; TCRdb's copy has only in-frame clones and leaves some out. The data show about 75,000 clones, 88% seen once. Sequenced input: peripheral blood. The receptors stem from a human donor in a cohort sampled during active COVID-19.

This sequence joins TRBV7-3 and TRBJ1-2, with D perhaps TRBD1 (5 bases). V lost 2 bases, J lost 5 bases, and 9 bases lay in between. CDR1 is SGHTA and CDR2 is FQGTGA in the germline V gene. CDR3 size: 13 residues. The CDR3 DNA reads as TGTGCCAGCAGCTTATCCCAGGGTTATGGCTACACCTTC. It encodes CASSLSQGYGYTF. The full variable domain, with the rest looked up from reference TRBV7-3 and TRBJ1-2, is GAGVSQTPSNKVTEKGKYVELRCDPISGHTALYWYRQSLGQGPEFLIYFQGTGAADDSGLPNDRFFAVRPEGSVSTLKIQRTERGDSAVYLCASSLSQGYGYTFGSGTRLTVV.

The V call is TRBV6-5, the J call TRBJ2-4; tentative D call: TRBD1 (5 bases). Trimming shortened V by 4 bases and J by 0 bases, and 10 bases separated the two germline ends. Germline V gene data show CDR1 as MNHEY and CDR2 as SVGAGI. The CDR3 is 15 residues long. The CDR3 bases are TGTGCCAGCAGTTCCGCAGGGTTAGCCAAAAACATTCAGTACTTC. Protein: CASSSAGLAKNIQYF.

The V gene is TRBV5-1, the J gene TRBJ2-2; D is ambiguous. Germline values: CDR1 SGHRS, CDR2 YFSETQ. CDR3 length: 13 amino acids. Trimming removed 0 bases from V and 6 bases from J, with 6 bases in between. CDR3 in amino acids: CASSLGSAGELFF. The CDR3, as DNA: TGCGCCAGCAGCTTGGGTTCGGCCGGGGAGCTGTTTTTT.

This chain uses TRBV19 with TRBJ1-5; 7 positions agree with TRBD1. Germline loops: CDR1 LNHDA, CDR2 SQIVND (reference sequence). The CDR3 covers 16 residues. The V and J ends lost 5 bases and 0 bases, in that order; junction bases with no gene match: 7. The CDR3 here is CASSQNRGNSNQPQHF. For the CDR3, the DNA is TGTGCCAGTAGTCAAAACAGGGGAAATAGCAATCAGCCCCAGCATTTT.